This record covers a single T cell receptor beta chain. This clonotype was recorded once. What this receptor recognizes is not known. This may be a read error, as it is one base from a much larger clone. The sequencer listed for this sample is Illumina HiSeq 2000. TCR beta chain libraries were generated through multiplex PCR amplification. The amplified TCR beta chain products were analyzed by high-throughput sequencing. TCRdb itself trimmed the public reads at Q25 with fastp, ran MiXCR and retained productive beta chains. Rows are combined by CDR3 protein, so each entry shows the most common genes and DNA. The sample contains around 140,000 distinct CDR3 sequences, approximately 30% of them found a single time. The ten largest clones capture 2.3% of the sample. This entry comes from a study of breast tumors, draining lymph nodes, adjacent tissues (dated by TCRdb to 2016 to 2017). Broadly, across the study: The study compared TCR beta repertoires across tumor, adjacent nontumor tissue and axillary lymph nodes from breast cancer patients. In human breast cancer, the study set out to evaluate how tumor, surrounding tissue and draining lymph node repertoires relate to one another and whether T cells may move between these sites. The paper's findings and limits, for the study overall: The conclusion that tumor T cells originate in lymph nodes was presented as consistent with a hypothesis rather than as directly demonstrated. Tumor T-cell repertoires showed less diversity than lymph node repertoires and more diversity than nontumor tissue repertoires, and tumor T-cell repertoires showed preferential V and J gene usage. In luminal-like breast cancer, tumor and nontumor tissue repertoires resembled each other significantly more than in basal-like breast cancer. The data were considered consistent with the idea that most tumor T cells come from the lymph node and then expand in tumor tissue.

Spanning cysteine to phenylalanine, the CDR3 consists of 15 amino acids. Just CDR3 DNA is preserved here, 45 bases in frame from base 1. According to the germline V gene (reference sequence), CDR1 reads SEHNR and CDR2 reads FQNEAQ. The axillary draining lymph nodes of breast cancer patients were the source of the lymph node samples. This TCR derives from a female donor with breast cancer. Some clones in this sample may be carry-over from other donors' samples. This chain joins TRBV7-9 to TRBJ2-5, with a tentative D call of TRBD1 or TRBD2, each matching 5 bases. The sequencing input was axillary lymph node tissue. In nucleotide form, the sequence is TGTGCCAGCAGCTCTACACTGGCAGGGTGGGAGACCCAGCACTTC. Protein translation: CASSSTLAGWETQHF.